What follows describes a single T cell receptor (beta chain). In the original workflow: Quantification of nucleated cells was approximated via reference gene primer amplification. Using immunoSEQ multiplex PCR, the repertoire was profiled, and TCRdb retains in-frame clones only, with some absent. The V and J calls and the clone size are those of that table, but D and trimming were determined from the DNA. The sample lists under 250,000 clones, approximately 84% occurring once. Germline V gene sequence: CDR1 GTSNPN, CDR2 SVGIG (reference sequence). There are 14 residues in the CDR3. The V end was cut by 6 bases, the J end by 4 bases, with 15 bases between. The data derive from a study of blood T cell repertoires in COVID-19. Study context: Samples representing acute and convalescent COVID-19 were sourced from the United States, Italy and Spain. PBMCs, B-cell-depleted T cells, or T cells were the source of the cDNA or gDNA that made up the material.

The chain joins TRBV30 to TRBJ1-4, with D perhaps TRBD1 (6 bases). Sequencing was performed on peripheral blood. This sequence was found in a man between 45 and 60 years old with active or convalescent COVID-19. CDR3 DNA sequence: TGTGCCTGTCACCCTACAGGGATTAATGAAAAACTGTTTTTT. Protein product: CACHPTGINEKLFF.